The 32 T cell receptor beta chains listed next were all sequenced from one sample in a study of cytomegalovirus exposure and HLA in healthy donors. The study ran its PCR with 60 Vbeta and 13 Jbeta primers. Assay used: immunoSEQ multiplex PCR; TCRdb lists only in-frame clones, some missing. The sample lists over 150,000 clones, 70% to 80% occurring once. Sequenced material: PBMCs. The receptors were gathered from a man between 35 and 55 years old in good health and CMV-seronegative.

This clone was detected only a few times. This chain joins TRBV11-2 and TRBJ2-7, with 9 bases matching TRBD2. CDR1 and CDR2 (germline): SGHAT, FQNNGV. This CDR3 spans 15 amino acids. V shed 3 bases, J shed 3 bases, and the junction held 6 bases outside the gene matches. CDR3 DNA sequence: TGTGCCAGCAGCTTTCCCCTAGCGGGGTACTACGAGCAGTACTTC. Its translation: CASSFPLAGYYEQYF. Based on the CDR3 plus reference TRBV11-2 and TRBJ2-7, the full variable domain is EAGVAQSPRYKIIEKRQSVAFWCNPISGHATLYWYQQILGQGPKLLIQFQNNGVVDDSQLPKDRFSAERLKGVDSTLKIQPAKLEDSAVYLCASSFPLAGYYEQYFGPGTRLTVT.

V gene TRBV20-1 combines with J gene TRBJ2-3; D uncertain. The CDR3 is made up of 11 amino acids. Trimming shortened V by 3 bases and J by 6 bases, and 7 bases separated the two germline ends. Germline CDR1 DFQATT, CDR2 SNEGSKA (reference sequence). CDR3 coding DNA: TGCAGTGCTAGTGCTAGTGATACGCAGTATTTT. It specifies CSASASDTQYF.

The chain couples TRBV7-9 to TRBJ2-3; 14 nucleotides agree with TRBD2. The CDR3 runs to 19 residues. The V gene end was trimmed by 4 bases and the J gene end by 9 bases; junction bases not matched to a gene: 18. The V gene's germline CDR1 is SEHNR and CDR2 FQNEAQ (reference sequence). DNA for the CDR3: TGTGCCAGCAGCTCGGGACTCCAAGGACGGACTAGCGGGAGGCAGACGCAGTATTTT. This sequence encodes CASSSGLQGRTSGRQTQYF.

V usage is TRBV5-1 and J usage is TRBJ2-4; TRBD2 matches 8 bases. V shed 5 bases and J 12 bases; nucleotides not matched to a gene: 13. Germline loops: CDR1 SGHRS, CDR2 YFSETQ. The CDR3 runs 14 residues. This chain's CDR3 is CASSPPGLGASQYF. The CDR3 DNA follows: TGCGCCAGCAGTCCTCCGGGACTAGGGGCCAGTCAGTACTTC.

A word on this clone: At the DNA level, this CDR3 is encoded by other sequences in the same sample as well. The chain couples TRBV5-1 to TRBJ2-1; 11 nucleotides line up with TRBD2. The length of the CDR3 is 15 residues. Germline V CDR1 and CDR2: SGHRS, YFSETQ. V shed 4 bases and J 4 bases; nucleotides not matched to a gene: 4. The CDR3: CASSLGLAAYNEQFF. The CDR3 DNA reads as TGCGCCAGCAGCCTGGGACTAGCGGCTTACAATGAGCAGTTCTTC.

This chain uses TRBV25-1 with TRBJ2-1; 12 positions match TRBD2. The CDR3 spans 15 residues. Germline-derived CDR1 and CDR2 are MGHDK and SYGVNS. With 5 bases clipped from V and 4 bases from J, the junction kept 3 bases outside the gene matches. This CDR3 is CASSPSGGVYNEQFF. In DNA, the CDR3 is TGTGCCAGCAGTCCTAGCGGGGGGGTATACAATGAGCAGTTCTTC.

The genes are TRBV19 and TRBJ2-7; possible D gene TRBD1, 6 bases. CDR3 length: 14 residues. With 6 bases removed from V and 0 bases from J, the gap between germline ends came to 12 bases. CDR1 is LNHDA, CDR2 SQIVND, per germline (reference sequence). The CDR3 loop reads CASRRDRSSYEQYF. CDR3 bases: TGTGCCAGTAGGCGAGACAGGAGCTCCTACGAGCAGTACTTC.

V usage is TRBV21-1 and J usage is TRBJ2-4; the D segment call TRBD1 is taken from the table without a DNA check. TRBV21-1 represents a pseudogene. This CDR3 spans 22 amino acids. CDR3 DNA: TGTGCCAGCAGCCGACCCGGTGGCCAGACAGGATGGGGTCTCATAGCCAAAAACATTCAGTACTTC. It is translated as CASSRPGGQTGWGLIAKNIQYF.

The sample holds one count of this clone. CDR3 loop: CASSPGTSGRRTGELFF. The CDR3 DNA sequence: TGTGCCAGCAGCCCTGGGACTAGCGGGAGGCGTACCGGGGAGCTGTTTTTT. This chain uses TRBV4-2 with TRBJ2-2; 15 bases are a match to TRBD2. This CDR3 has 17 residues. Germline CDR1 is LGHNA and CDR2 is YNFKEQ. After removal of 4 bases from V and 5 bases from J, the junction contained 5 bases not matched to a gene.

This clone was seen a few times. The CDR3 sequence: CASSLQTPSNQPQHF. The CDR3 DNA is TGTGCCAGCAGCTTGCAAACACCTAGCAATCAGCCCCAGCATTTT. The J gene is TRBJ1-5, the V gene TRBV5-6; D unclear. Germline CDR1 and CDR2: SGHDT and YYEEEE. This CDR3 comprises 15 residues. V was pared by 1 base and J by 0 bases, with 8 bases between.

This clone was seen a handful of times. This rearrangement joins TRBV5-5 to TRBJ1-1; D remains ambiguous. CDR3 length: 17 residues. Deletions cut 0 bases from V and 7 bases from J, with 22 bases between. Germline assignment: CDR1 SGHKS and CDR2 YYEKEE (reference sequence). The CDR3, as DNA: TGTGCCAGCAGCTTGGTAGCGGTTTCAAACTTACCCCTTGAAGCTTTCTTT. It translates to CASSLVAVSNLPLEAFF.

This chain uses TRBV2 with TRBJ2-5; 7 positions agree with TRBD2. The CDR3 contains 15 residues. Germline V gene lookup returns CDR1 SNHLY and CDR2 FYNNEI. Germline trimming cut 6 bases from V and 2 bases from J; bases unmatched to any gene: 9. The CDR3 sequence is CASRWDLAAQETQYF. DNA of the CDR3: TGTGCCAGCAGATGGGACCTAGCGGCACAAGAGACCCAGTACTTC.

Only a few counts were recorded for this clone. This chain uses TRBV5-4 with TRBJ2-7; D perhaps matches TRBD2 (5 bases). The CDR3 extends over 15 amino acids. V dropped 0 bases and J dropped 0 bases, with 10 bases sitting between them. Germline V gives CDR1 SGHNT, CDR2 YYREEE (reference sequence). This CDR3 is CASSLGVSDSYEQYF. DNA of the CDR3: TGTGCCAGCAGCTTGGGGGTTAGCGACTCCTACGAGCAGTACTTC.

This rearrangement joins TRBV4-1 to TRBJ2-7; 9 bases agree with TRBD2. V was clipped by 6 bases and J by 3 bases; unmatched bases: 6. CDR3 length: 14 amino acids. CDR1 is MGHRA, CDR2 YSYEKL, per germline. The CDR3 loop reads CASSIGLANYEQYF. Written as DNA, the CDR3 is TGCGCCAGCAGTATTGGACTAGCGAACTACGAGCAGTACTTC.

The J gene is TRBJ1-5, the V gene TRBV21-1. TRBV21-1 is reported as a pseudogene. This CDR3 comprises 13 residues. CDR3 amino acids: CASRGGPNQPQHF. In nucleotides, the CDR3 is TGTGCCAGCAGGGGGGGGCCCAATCAGCCCCAGCATTTT.

J is TRBJ2-5 and V is TRBV11-2, with a weak D call TRBD2 (5 bases). There are 13 residues in the CDR3. V lost 4 bases, J lost 5 bases, and 11 bases lay in between. Per the germline V gene, CDR1 is SGHAT and CDR2 is FQNNGV. CDR3 in amino acids: CASSSPPGETQYF. The CDR3 nucleotides read TGTGCCAGCAGCTCACCGCCGGGGGAGACCCAGTACTTC.

A word on this clone: One end of the junction is discordant with germline, which a read error may explain. CDR3 loop: CSSSFLGGFGTGELFF. In DNA form, the CDR3 reads TGTTCCAGCAGCTTTCTTGGGGGCTTCGGCACCGGGGAGCTGTTTTTT. The chain recombines TRBV7-9 with TRBJ2-2, with D possibly being TRBD1 (6 bases). The CDR3 is 16 residues long. Germline V gene lookup returns CDR1 SEHNR and CDR2 FQNEAQ (reference sequence).

This chain connects TRBV18 to TRBJ2-1, with D possibly being TRBD2 (7 bases). The germline V and J ends were trimmed by 7 bases and 0 bases, with 13 bases remaining between them. There are 15 residues in the CDR3. Germline loops: CDR1 KGHSH, CDR2 LQKENI. The CDR3, as DNA: TGTGCCAGCTTGGGGGCGGGAGCCTCCTACAATGAGCAGTTCTTC. Amino acids: CASLGAGASYNEQFF.

This rearrangement joins TRBV7-2 to TRBJ1-4, with D maybe TRBD1 (5 bases). V was trimmed by 5 bases and J by 0 bases, leaving 10 bases between them. Germline-derived CDR1 and CDR2 are SGHTA and FQGNSA. The CDR3 sequence is 15 residues long. The CDR3, as DNA: TGTGCCAGCAGCAGAGACAGCACAACTAATGAAAAACTGTTTTTT. This encodes CASSRDSTTNEKLFF. Drawing the rest from reference TRBV7-2 and TRBJ1-4, the complete variable domain is GAGVSQSPSNKVTEKGKDVELRCDPISGHTALYWYRQSLGQGLEFLIYFQGNSAPDKSGLPSDRFSAERTGGSVSTLTIQRTQQEDSAVYLCASSRDSTTNEKLFFGSGTQLSVL.

The J gene is TRBJ2-7, the V gene TRBV6-1; 7 bases line up with TRBD1. Germline lookup yields CDR1 MNHNS and CDR2 SASEGT. The CDR3 runs to 14 residues. Trimming cost V 4 bases and J 4 bases; bases outside gene matches: 7. The CDR3 DNA is TGTGCCAGCAGTGTTAGACAGGGAAATTACGAGCAGTACTTC. It codes for CASSVRQGNYEQYF.

This sequence joins TRBV10-3 and TRBJ1-5; 7 bases align to TRBD1. The V segment lost 6 bases and the J segment 0 bases; nucleotides outside the gene matches: 2. Germline V gives CDR1 ENHRY, CDR2 SYGVKD. The CDR3 is 14 amino acids. The chain's CDR3 is CAISRDSSNQPQHF. DNA for the CDR3: TGTGCCATCAGCCGGGACAGTAGCAATCAGCCCCAGCATTTT.

The V gene is TRBV5-8, the J gene TRBJ2-7; TRBD1 is a possible D gene (6 bases). This CDR3 is 13 amino acids long. The ends were cut back, 4 bases at V and 2 bases at J, with 10 bases in the middle. The germline V gene encodes CDR1 SGHTS and CDR2 YDEGEE. In nucleotides, the CDR3 is TGTGCCAGCAGCCCCAGGGGACCCTACGAGCAGTACTTC. Residues: CASSPRGPYEQYF.

This chain uses TRBV28 with TRBJ2-6, with TRBD2 matching 12 bases. The CDR3 length is 17 residues. Trimming took 6 bases from V and 3 from J; bases not matched to a gene: 6. Per germline, CDR1 MDHEN and CDR2 SYDVKM. The CDR3 loop reads CASRSGGLAGGANVLTF. The CDR3 nucleotides are TGTGCCAGCAGGTCCGGGGGACTAGCGGGTGGGGCCAACGTCCTGACTTTC.

The gene calls are TRBV19 and TRBJ2-5; possible D gene TRBD1, 5 bases. The CDR3 is 16 residues long. The V and J ends lost 0 bases and 2 bases respectively, with 13 bases between them. Germline CDR1 and CDR2: LNHDA and SQIVND (reference sequence). This CDR3 reads CASSIDLGQPQETQYF. The CDR3, as DNA: TGTGCCAGTAGTATAGATCTGGGGCAACCTCAAGAGACCCAGTACTTC. Complete variable domain (other parts from reference TRBV19 and TRBJ2-5): DGGITQSPKYLFRKEGQNVTLSCEQNLNHDAMYWYRQDPGQGLRLIYYSQIVNDFQKGDIAEGYSVSREKKESFPLTVTSAQKNPTAFYLCASSIDLGQPQETQYFGPGTRLLVL.

The V and J genes are TRBV11-2 and TRBJ2-7; maybe TRBD2 (6 bases). Germline V gene sequence: CDR1 SGHAT, CDR2 FQNNGV. V lost 0 bases, J lost 3 bases, and 15 bases lay in between. The CDR3 spans 16 residues. CDR3 amino acids: CASSLDLGGVFYEQYF. CDR3 DNA sequence: TGTGCCAGCAGCTTAGATCTTGGAGGGGTCTTCTACGAGCAGTACTTC.

The J gene is TRBJ2-7, the V gene TRBV2, with D possibly TRBD2 on 6 matching bases. The germline CDR1 and CDR2 sequences are SNHLY and FYNNEI. The V end lost 1 base, the J end lost 0 bases, and 13 bases lay between the germline ends. This CDR3 contains 16 residues. CDR3 in DNA: TGTGCCAGCAGTGAAGTAGGCGGGGTGGGCTCCTACGAGCAGTACTTC. It specifies CASSEVGGVGSYEQYF.

The V gene is TRBV6-4, the J gene TRBJ1-2, with 8 positions matching TRBD1. The junction had 11 bases not matched to a gene; V was cut back by 6 bases and J by 8 bases. Germline V CDR1 and CDR2: MRHNA, SNTAGT. The CDR3 is made up of 14 amino acids. The CDR3 loop reads CASREITGGKGYTF. CDR3 DNA: TGTGCCAGCAGGGAAATTACAGGGGGGAAGGGCTACACCTTC.

This clone came up a few times. The chain recombines TRBV7-6 with TRBJ2-7, with a possible D match to TRBD1 (6 bases). Trimming left V 5 bases short and J 6 bases short, with 17 bases between. CDR3 length: 14 residues. CDR1 SGHVS and CDR2 FNYEAQ come from the germline V gene. CDR3 amino acids: CASSRTGSGGEQYF. CDR3 bases: TGTGCCAGCAGCCGTACAGGGTCTGGAGGCGAGCAGTACTTC.

This clone was counted a single time. The chain uses TRBV18 and TRBJ2-1; perhaps TRBD1 as D (6 bases). The CDR3 loop spans 12 amino acids. Germline CDR1 is KGHSH and CDR2 is LQKENI. V gave up 3 bases and J gave up 7 bases, with 7 bases separating them. Written as DNA, the CDR3 is TGTGCCAGCTCACCCGACAGGAATGAGCAGTTCTTC. It encodes CASSPDRNEQFF.

This chain joins TRBV18 and TRBJ1-5, with TRBD1 matching over 7 bases. The CDR3 loop spans 14 amino acids. The trim removed 4 bases at V and 5 bases at J, leaving 5 bases unmatched. Germline loops: CDR1 KGHSH, CDR2 LQKENI. For the CDR3, the DNA is TGTGCCAGCTCACTTAACAGGGGTGATCAGCCCCAGCATTTT. It translates to CASSLNRGDQPQHF.

This clone was detected only once. The CDR3 is CASSAYSDYQPQHF. CDR3 DNA: TGTGCCAGCAGTGCTTATAGTGACTACCAGCCCCAGCATTTT. The chain uses TRBV6-1 and TRBJ1-5; no clear D gene. The germline V gene has CDR1 MNHNS and CDR2 SASEGT. The CDR3 length is 14 residues. Trimming cost V 4 bases and J 7 bases, with 14 bases left between them.

The chain combines TRBV27 with TRBJ2-7; 10 nucleotides line up with TRBD2. With V trimmed by 3 bases and J by 3 bases, 2 bases remained unmatched. The CDR3 length is 14 residues. Germline-derived CDR1 and CDR2 are MNHEY and SMNVEV (reference sequence). CDR3 sequence: CASSFASGSYEQYF. Written as DNA, the CDR3 is TGTGCCAGCAGTTTTGCTAGCGGGAGCTACGAGCAGTACTTC.